The 30 T cell receptor beta chains below come from one sample, sequenced in a study of blood T cells in healthy people across ages. A second PCR, run for 7 to 11 cycles, used a sample-barcoded 5' primer plus a J-beta primer mix. TCRdb processed the 5' RACE reads anew with MiXCR; each CDR3 protein has one entry. Of some 900,000 distinct CDR3 sequences in the sample, around 26% were seen once. Sequencing was done on a sample of blood. The source of these receptors is a woman of 80 years or more in good health.

This clonotype was picked up a small number of times. The CDR3 loop reads CASSLNMNGYTF. DNA for the CDR3: TGTGCCAGCAGTTTAAATATGAATGGCTACACCTTC. V and J are TRBV28 and TRBJ1-2; the D is unclear. This CDR3 has 12 residues. Germline V gene lookup returns CDR1 MDHEN and CDR2 SYDVKM. V was clipped by 2 bases and J by 6 bases, with 7 bases between them.

The rearrangement joins TRBV2 to TRBJ1-6; 7 bases map to TRBD1. This CDR3 has 14 amino acids. V trimming: 3 bases; J trimming: 14 bases; junction bases outside the gene matches: 10. The V gene's germline CDR1 is SNHLY and CDR2 FYNNEI. CDR3 protein: CASSEGRGGLALHF. CDR3 bases: TGTGCCAGCAGTGAGGGCAGGGGGGGATTGGCCCTCCACTTT.

This clonotype showed up many times. The gene calls are TRBV3-1 and TRBJ2-1; no definite D call. The germline CDR1 and CDR2 sequences are LGHDT and YNNKEL (reference sequence). V was trimmed by 0 bases and J by 4 bases, leaving 7 bases between them. The CDR3 is 14 amino acids. CDR3 residues: CASSQDTQYNEQFF. The CDR3 DNA sequence: TGTGCCAGCAGCCAAGATACGCAGTACAATGAGCAGTTCTTC.

The chain combines TRBV11-2 with TRBJ2-5; no definite D call. The V and J ends lost 5 bases and 7 bases respectively, with 14 bases between them. The CDR3 length is 13 residues. Germline CDR1 reads SGHAT; CDR2 reads FQNNGV. The CDR3 DNA reads as TGTGCCAGCAGCCCCAACGGGTGGGGGACCCAGTACTTC. Its translation is CASSPNGWGTQYF.

In its sample, this clonotype was seen many times. The CDR3 coding sequence is TGTGCCATCAGTGTGAGACTAGCGGTCGATGAGCAGTTCTTC. Translation: CAISVRLAVDEQFF. The rearrangement joins TRBV10-3 to TRBJ2-1; 9 bases align to TRBD2. Germline V gene sequence: CDR1 ENHRY, CDR2 SYGVKD. Trimming at V came to 4 bases and at J to 8 bases, leaving 6 bases not matched to a gene. There are 14 residues in the CDR3.

This clonotype was seen repeatedly, ten times or more. The DNA of the CDR3 is TGTGCCAGCAGCTTAGGACAGGGAATGAGCTCCTACAATGAGCAGTTCTTC. As protein: CASSLGQGMSSYNEQFF. V gene TRBV7-8 combines with J gene TRBJ2-1, with 7 bases fitting TRBD1. With V trimmed by 1 base and J by 0 bases, 6 bases remained unmatched. Germline V gene lookup returns CDR1 SGHVS and CDR2 FQNEAQ. This CDR3 has 17 residues.

With regard to this clonotype: This could be a read error, since a much larger clone is one nucleotide away. The chain links TRBV5-1 to TRBJ2-7, with 9 bases fitting TRBD1. Germline CDR1 SGHRS, CDR2 YFSETQ. CDR3 length: 14 residues. DNA for the CDR3: TGCGCCTGCAGCTTGGACGGACAGGGGAACGAGCAGTACTTC. Amino acid sequence: CACSLDGQGNEQYF.

V gene TRBV10-2 combines with J gene TRBJ2-1; possible D gene TRBD2, 5 bases. This CDR3 region has 13 residues. The V end was cut by 2 bases, the J end by 8 bases, with 10 bases between. Germline V gives CDR1 WSHSY, CDR2 SAAADI. The CDR3, as DNA: TGCGCCAGCAGTGAGGCTAGCATCGATGAGCAGTTCTTC. Translating it yields CASSEASIDEQFF.

The V gene is TRBV29-1, the J gene TRBJ1-1; D ambiguous. Germline V CDR1 and CDR2: SQVTM, ANQGSEA. This CDR3 contains 15 residues. Between the trimmed V and J ends, which lost 4 bases and 3 bases, there was a span of 18 bases. The CDR3 region has the DNA TGCAGCGTTGGAGGGTGGGGTCCCCGGGACACTGAAGCTTTCTTT. Residues: CSVGGWGPRDTEAFF.

This clonotype was detected a few times. The rearrangement links TRBV11-3 to TRBJ2-3, with D unclear. Trimming stripped 5 bases from V and 6 bases from J, with 21 bases between. Germline V gives CDR1 SGHNT, CDR2 YENEEA. CDR3 length: 16 residues. The DNA of the CDR3 is TGTGCCAGCAGCCCCGGGCTGTCCTTTCGGGTGGATACGCAGTATTTT. It specifies CASSPGLSFRVDTQYF.

This clonotype was detected ten times or more. The chain uses TRBV4-3 and TRBJ1-4; unclear D gene. Trimming left V 1 base short and J 0 bases short, with 6 bases between. The CDR3 consists of 15 residues. The germline gives CDR1 LGHNA, CDR2 YSLEER. The CDR3 region is CASSQVLATNEKLFF. The DNA of the CDR3 is TGCGCCAGCAGCCAAGTCCTCGCAACTAATGAAAAACTGTTTTTT.

V is TRBV6-2 or TRBV6-3 and J is TRBJ2-2; possibly TRBD1 or TRBD2 for D (6 bases each). The CDR3 contains 16 residues. Germline loops: CDR1 MNHEY, CDR2 SVGEGT. V was cut by 6 bases and J by 7 bases, with 21 bases left in between. CDR3 residues: CASRQRDWGHNGELFF. DNA of the CDR3: TGTGCCAGCAGACAACGGGACTGGGGGCACAACGGGGAGCTGTTTTTT.

The chain couples TRBV20-1 to TRBJ1-2; D is uncertain. Germline V gives CDR1 DFQATT, CDR2 SNEGSKA (reference sequence). V lost 2 bases and J 8 bases, leaving 9 bases between the germline ends. The CDR3 has 11 amino acids. This CDR3 is CSARIGSGYTF. The CDR3 DNA reads as TGCAGTGCTAGAATCGGGAGCGGCTACACCTTC.

This clonotype was observed a few times. The genes are TRBV5-1 and TRBJ1-1; TRBD1 aligns across 7 bases. Germline values: CDR1 SGHRS, CDR2 YFSETQ. There are 15 residues in the CDR3. Germline trimming cut 4 bases from V and 0 bases from J; bases unmatched to any gene: 6. The CDR3 DNA follows: TGCGCCAGCAGCCGAGGGACAGTCCTGAACACTGAAGCTTTCTTT. It encodes CASSRGTVLNTEAFF.

Note on this clonotype: Relative to the germline gene, one junction end is altered; a read error may explain this. The chain employs TRBV12-3 or TRBV12-4 and TRBJ2-1; D unresolved. The length of the CDR3 is 10 residues. CDR3 region: CASRRNGQFF. CDR3 sequence (DNA): TGTGCCAGCAGGAGGAATGGGCAGTTCTTC.

This clonotype was seen more than once but under ten times. V is TRBV10-3 and J is TRBJ1-2, with 7 bases lining up with TRBD1. Unmatched junction bases numbered 9, after V lost 0 bases and J lost 5 bases. The CDR3 is 16 amino acids. Germline-derived CDR1 and CDR2 are ENHRY and SYGVKD. The CDR3 DNA reads as TGTGCCATCAGTGAGTCGGGGACAGCGACGCCTTATGGCTACACCTTC. Translated: CAISESGTATPYGYTF.

The sample holds one count of this clonotype. The chain carries TRBV4-3 and TRBJ2-5, with D tentatively TRBD1 (6 bases). V lost 0 bases and J 11 bases, leaving 19 bases between the germline ends. Germline V gene lookup returns CDR1 LGHNA and CDR2 YSLEER. The length of the CDR3 is 15 residues. CDR3 amino acids: CASSQDKDRYDEQYF. The CDR3 DNA follows: TGCGCCAGCAGCCAAGACAAAGACAGGTACGATGAGCAGTACTTC.

The chain couples TRBV7-2 to TRBJ2-1; D gene uncertain. Germline V lookup: CDR1 SGHTA, CDR2 FQGNSA. V lost 5 bases, J lost 6 bases, and 14 bases lay in between. The CDR3 has 14 residues. The CDR3: CASSLPRLSNEQFF. In DNA, the CDR3 is TGTGCCAGCAGCCTACCCCGTCTAAGCAATGAGCAGTTCTTC.

This clonotype was counted ten times or more. V gene TRBV18 combines with J gene TRBJ2-1; 10 bases fit TRBD1. The CDR3 has 14 amino acids. CDR1 KGHSH and CDR2 LQKENI come from the germline V gene. V dropped 8 bases and J dropped 3; count of bases not matched to a gene: 4. The CDR3 loop is CASARDRGYNEQFF. Written as DNA, the CDR3 is TGTGCCAGCGCGCGGGACAGGGGCTACAATGAGCAGTTCTTC.

This clonotype was counted many times. The rearrangement joins TRBV6-2 or TRBV6-3 to TRBJ1-2; TRBD1 agrees at 8 bases. V shed 5 bases and J 2 bases; nucleotides not matched to a gene: 7. The CDR3 consists of 15 residues. CDR1 and CDR2 (germline): MNHEY, SVGEGT. CDR3 nucleotides: TGTGCCAGCAGTGACCCGGGACAGGCCAACTATGGCTACACCTTC. This sequence encodes CASSDPGQANYGYTF.

V gene TRBV18 combines with J gene TRBJ1-4, with D unresolved. V lost 4 bases to trimming and J lost 3 bases, with 6 bases between them. CDR1 and CDR2 from the germline V gene are KGHSH and LQKENI. The CDR3 contains 13 residues. As DNA, the CDR3 is TGTGCCAGCTCACGGCAGGCTAATGAAAAACTGTTTTTT. Its protein product is CASSRQANEKLFF.

Ten or more counts support this clonotype. V is TRBV10-3 and J is TRBJ2-5; 11 bases map to TRBD1. Per germline, CDR1 ENHRY and CDR2 SYGVKD. V shed 4 bases and J 5 bases; nucleotides not matched to a gene: 9. CDR3 length: 16 amino acids. The CDR3 loop is CAISAGGTGGRETQYF. CDR3 DNA: TGTGCCATCAGTGCTGGCGGGACAGGGGGTCGGGAGACCCAGTACTTC.

This clonotype was counted many times. This chain joins TRBV12-3 or TRBV12-4 and TRBJ1-4; D is possibly TRBD1 (6 bases). Trimming removed 6 bases at V and 8 bases at J, with 16 bases between. This CDR3 spans 14 amino acids. The CDR3 spells CASSRPGQDEKLFF. The CDR3 DNA reads as TGTGCCAGCAGCCGACCGGGACAAGACGAAAAACTGTTTTTT.

The chain is built from TRBV6-2 or TRBV6-3 and TRBJ2-3, with 12 bases lining up with TRBD1. V was clipped by 7 bases and J by 4 bases; unmatched bases: 15. The CDR3 extends over 18 amino acids. From germline, CDR1 is MNHEY and CDR2 SVGEGT. This CDR3 reads CASTLRRSGTGGSDTQYF. The CDR3 DNA sequence: TGTGCCAGCACCCTACGAAGGAGCGGGACAGGGGGCTCAGATACGCAGTATTTT.

This clonotype was picked up one time. The V gene is TRBV3-1, the J gene TRBJ2-1; 9 positions match TRBD2. The CDR3 is 15 residues long. The germline CDR1 and CDR2 sequences are LGHDT and YNNKEL (reference sequence). V lost 4 bases and J lost 7; bases outside the gene matches: 8. As DNA, the CDR3 is TGTGCCAGCAGCCCCTCGGGACTAGCTATTAATGAGCAGTTCTTC. It is translated as CASSPSGLAINEQFF.

The J gene is TRBJ2-3, the V gene TRBV5-6; 9 nucleotides match TRBD1. This CDR3 spans 15 amino acids. The V and J ends lost 3 bases and 10 bases, in that order; junction bases with no gene match: 12. Germline lookup yields CDR1 SGHDT and CDR2 YYEEEE. The CDR3 nucleotides are TGTGCCAGCAGCTACGGACAGGGGAGGAGGGATGCGCAGTATTTT. Amino acids: CASSYGQGRRDAQYF.

This clonotype was seen just once. V usage is TRBV6-5 and J usage is TRBJ2-7, with unresolved D. Trimming left V 8 bases short and J 2 bases short, with 19 bases between. Germline CDR1 reads MNHEY; CDR2 reads SVGAGI. There are 15 residues in the CDR3. CDR3 in DNA: TGTGCCAGCGGGTCGGGTCTAGACGACCCCTACGAGCAGTACTTC. Amino acids: CASGSGLDDPYEQYF.

This clonotype was seen repeatedly, ten times or more. The rearrangement joins TRBV4-3 to TRBJ2-4; TRBD2 matches 12 bases. CDR3 length: 17 residues. Germline V gene lookup returns CDR1 LGHNA and CDR2 YSLEER. The V and J ends lost 4 bases and 1 base, in that order; junction bases with no gene match: 5. The CDR3 DNA is TGCGCCAGCAGCCTCACTAGCGGGGGGACCGCCAAAAACATTCAGTACTTC. It codes for CASSLTSGGTAKNIQYF.

This clonotype came up many times. The J gene is TRBJ2-1, the V gene TRBV6-2 or TRBV6-3; 11 bases match TRBD1. The CDR3 loop spans 14 amino acids. CDR1 and CDR2 from the germline V gene are MNHEY and SVGEGT. The J segment lost 10 bases and the V segment lost 5 bases, leaving 7 bases of the junction unmatched. The CDR3 DNA follows: TGTGCCAGCAGTGGGACAGGGGGTTTACGAGAGCAGTTCTTC. Translation gives CASSGTGGLREQFF.

This clonotype has just a few counts. A clone one base away is much larger, so this may be a read error. The V gene is TRBV14, the J gene TRBJ1-2; D is unresolved. Germline V lookup: CDR1 SGHDN, CDR2 FVKESK. This CDR3 spans 13 amino acids. The CDR3 DNA reads as TGTGCCCGCAGTCCCGGGATTAACTATGGCTACACCTTC. This codes for CARSPGINYGYTF.